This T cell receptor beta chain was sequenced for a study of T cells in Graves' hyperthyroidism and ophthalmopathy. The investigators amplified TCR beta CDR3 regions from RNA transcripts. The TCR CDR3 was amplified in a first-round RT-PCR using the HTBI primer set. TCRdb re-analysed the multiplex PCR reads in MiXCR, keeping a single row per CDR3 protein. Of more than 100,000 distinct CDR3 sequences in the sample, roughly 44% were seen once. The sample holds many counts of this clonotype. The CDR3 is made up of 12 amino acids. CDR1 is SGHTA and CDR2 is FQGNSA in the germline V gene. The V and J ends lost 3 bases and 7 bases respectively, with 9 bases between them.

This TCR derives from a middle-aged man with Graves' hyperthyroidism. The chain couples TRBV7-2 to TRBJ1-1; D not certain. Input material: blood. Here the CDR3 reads CASSFPRGEAFF. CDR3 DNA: TGTGCCAGCAGCTTCCCCCGGGGTGAAGCTTTCTTT.